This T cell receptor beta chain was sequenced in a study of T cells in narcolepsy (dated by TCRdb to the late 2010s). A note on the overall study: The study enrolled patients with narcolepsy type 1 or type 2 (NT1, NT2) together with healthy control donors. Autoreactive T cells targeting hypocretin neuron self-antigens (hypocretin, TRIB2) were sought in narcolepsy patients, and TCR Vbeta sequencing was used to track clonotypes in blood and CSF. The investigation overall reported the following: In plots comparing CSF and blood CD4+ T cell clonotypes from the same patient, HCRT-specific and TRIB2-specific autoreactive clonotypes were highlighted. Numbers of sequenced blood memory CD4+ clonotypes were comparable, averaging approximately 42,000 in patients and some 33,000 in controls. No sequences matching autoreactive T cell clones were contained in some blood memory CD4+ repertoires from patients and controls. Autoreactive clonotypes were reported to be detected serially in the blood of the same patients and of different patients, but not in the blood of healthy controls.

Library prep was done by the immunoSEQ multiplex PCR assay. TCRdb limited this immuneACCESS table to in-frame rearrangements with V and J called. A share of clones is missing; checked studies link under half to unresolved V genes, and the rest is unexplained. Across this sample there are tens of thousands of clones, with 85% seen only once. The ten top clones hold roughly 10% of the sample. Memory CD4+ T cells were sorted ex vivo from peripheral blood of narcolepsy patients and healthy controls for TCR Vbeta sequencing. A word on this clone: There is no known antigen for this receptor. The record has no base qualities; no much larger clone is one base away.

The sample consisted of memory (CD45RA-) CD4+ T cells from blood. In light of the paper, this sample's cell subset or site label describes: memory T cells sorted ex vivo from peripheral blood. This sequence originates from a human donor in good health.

The CDR3 region has the sequence CASSREGLGGGGWFF. The nucleotide sequence reads as follows: TGTGCCAGCAGTAGGGAGGGACTAGGGGGGGGCGGTTGGTTCTTC. The chain is assembled from TRBV6-5 and TRBJ2-1, with 8 bases in between that match TRBD2. Via the germline V gene, CDR1 is MNHEY and CDR2 SVGAGI. V lost 5 bases and J lost 15 bases, and the count of bases not matched to a germline gene is 18. The CDR3 runs 15 amino acids, cysteine and phenylalanine included. Just CDR3 DNA is preserved here, 45 bases in frame from base 1.